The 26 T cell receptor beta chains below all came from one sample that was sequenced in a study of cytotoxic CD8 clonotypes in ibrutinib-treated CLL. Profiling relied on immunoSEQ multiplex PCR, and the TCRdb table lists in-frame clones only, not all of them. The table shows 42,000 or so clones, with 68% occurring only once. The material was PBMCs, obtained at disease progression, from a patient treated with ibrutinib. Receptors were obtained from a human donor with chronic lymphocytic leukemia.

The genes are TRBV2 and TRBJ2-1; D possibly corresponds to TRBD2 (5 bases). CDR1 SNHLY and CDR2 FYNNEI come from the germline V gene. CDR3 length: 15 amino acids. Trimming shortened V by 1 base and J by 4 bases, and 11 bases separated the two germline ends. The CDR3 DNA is TGTGCCAGCAGTGAAGAGTCAAGCGGATACAATGAGCAGTTCTTC. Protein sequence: CASSEESSGYNEQFF.

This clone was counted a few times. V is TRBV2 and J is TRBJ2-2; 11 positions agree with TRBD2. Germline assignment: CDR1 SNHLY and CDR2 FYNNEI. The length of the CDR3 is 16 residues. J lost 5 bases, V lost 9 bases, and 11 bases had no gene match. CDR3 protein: CASSGPRTSGTGELFF. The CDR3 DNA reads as TGTGCCAGTTCTGGGCCCCGGACTAGCGGGACCGGGGAGCTGTTTTTT.

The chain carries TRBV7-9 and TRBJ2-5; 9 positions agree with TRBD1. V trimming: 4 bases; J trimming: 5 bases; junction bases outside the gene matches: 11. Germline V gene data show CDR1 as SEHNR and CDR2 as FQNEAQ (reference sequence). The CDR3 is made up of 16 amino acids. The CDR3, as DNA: TGTGCCAGCAGCTCAAACCGGGACAGGGACTCGGAGACCCAGTACTTC. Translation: CASSSNRDRDSETQYF.

The chain's CDR3 is CASSPTVLGGNSNQPQHF. Written as DNA, the CDR3 is TGTGCCAGCAGCCCAACAGTTCTAGGGGGTAATAGCAATCAGCCCCAGCATTTT. This chain links TRBV4-2 with TRBJ1-5; TRBD1 is a possible D gene (6 bases). The CDR3 extends over 18 amino acids. Trimming cost V 4 bases and J 0 bases, with 19 bases left between them. Germline V gene sequence: CDR1 LGHNA, CDR2 YNFKEQ.

CDR3 sequence: CASSLRPDNYGYTF. The CDR3 nucleotides are TGTGCCAGCAGCTTAAGGCCAGATAACTATGGCTACACCTTC. This chain connects TRBV7-2 to TRBJ1-2, with D unresolved. V dropped 2 bases and J dropped 1 base, with 8 bases sitting between them. The germline V gene encodes CDR1 SGHTA and CDR2 FQGNSA. The CDR3 runs 14 residues.

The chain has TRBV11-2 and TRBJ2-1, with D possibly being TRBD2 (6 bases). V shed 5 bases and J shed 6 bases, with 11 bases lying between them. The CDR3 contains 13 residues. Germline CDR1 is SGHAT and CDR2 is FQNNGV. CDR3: CASSQTSFNEQFF. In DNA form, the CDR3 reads TGTGCCAGCAGCCAGACTAGTTTCAATGAGCAGTTCTTC.

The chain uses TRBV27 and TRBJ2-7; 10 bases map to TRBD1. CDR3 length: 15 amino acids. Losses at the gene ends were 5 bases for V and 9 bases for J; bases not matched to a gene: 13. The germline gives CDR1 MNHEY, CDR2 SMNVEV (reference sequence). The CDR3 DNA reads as TGTGCCAGCAGTCCCGACAGGGGGCGTCTTTGGGGGCAGTACTTC. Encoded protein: CASSPDRGRLWGQYF.

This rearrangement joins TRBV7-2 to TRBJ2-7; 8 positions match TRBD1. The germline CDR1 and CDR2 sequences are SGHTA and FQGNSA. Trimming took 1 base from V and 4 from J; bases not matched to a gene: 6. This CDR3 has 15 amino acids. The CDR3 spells CASSLVRGPAYEQYF. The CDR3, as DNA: TGTGCCAGCAGCTTAGTCAGGGGGCCCGCTTACGAGCAGTACTTC.

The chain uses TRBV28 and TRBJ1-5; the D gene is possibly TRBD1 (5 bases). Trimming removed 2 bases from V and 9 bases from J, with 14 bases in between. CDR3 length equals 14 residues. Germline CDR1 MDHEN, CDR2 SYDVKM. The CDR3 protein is CASSLPKGSRPQHF. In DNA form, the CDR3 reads TGTGCCAGCAGTTTACCTAAGGGGTCCCGGCCCCAGCATTTT.

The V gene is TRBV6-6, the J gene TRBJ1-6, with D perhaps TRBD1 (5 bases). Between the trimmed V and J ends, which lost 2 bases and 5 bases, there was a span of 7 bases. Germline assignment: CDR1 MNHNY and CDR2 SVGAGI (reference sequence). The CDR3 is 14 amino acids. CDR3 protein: CASSYKGHNSPLHF. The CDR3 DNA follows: TGTGCCAGCAGTTACAAGGGGCATAATTCACCCCTCCACTTT.

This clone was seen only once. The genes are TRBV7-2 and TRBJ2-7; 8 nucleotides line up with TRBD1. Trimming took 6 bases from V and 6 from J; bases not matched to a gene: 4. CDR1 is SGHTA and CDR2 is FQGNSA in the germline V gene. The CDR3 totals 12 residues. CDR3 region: CASRRQGTEQYF. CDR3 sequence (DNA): TGTGCCAGCAGGCGACAGGGGACCGAGCAGTACTTC.

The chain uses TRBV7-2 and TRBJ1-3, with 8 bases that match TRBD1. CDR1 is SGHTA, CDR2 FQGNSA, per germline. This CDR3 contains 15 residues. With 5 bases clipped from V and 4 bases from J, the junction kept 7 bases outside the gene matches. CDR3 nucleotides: TGTGCCAGCAGCCTAGACAGGGGAGAGGGAAACACCATATATTTT. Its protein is CASSLDRGEGNTIYF.

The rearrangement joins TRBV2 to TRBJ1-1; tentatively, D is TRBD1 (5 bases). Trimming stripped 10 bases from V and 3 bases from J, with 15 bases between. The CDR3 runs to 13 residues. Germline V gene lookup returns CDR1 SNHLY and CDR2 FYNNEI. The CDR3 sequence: CAKAQGGDTEAFF. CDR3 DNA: TGTGCCAAAGCGCAGGGTGGGGACACTGAAGCTTTCTTT.

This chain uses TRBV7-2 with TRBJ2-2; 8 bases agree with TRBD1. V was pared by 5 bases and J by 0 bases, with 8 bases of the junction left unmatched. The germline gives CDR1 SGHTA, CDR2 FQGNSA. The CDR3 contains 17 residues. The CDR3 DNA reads TGTGCCAGCAGCCGACGGACAGGGATAACGAACACCGGGGAGCTGTTTTTT. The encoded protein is CASSRRTGITNTGELFF.

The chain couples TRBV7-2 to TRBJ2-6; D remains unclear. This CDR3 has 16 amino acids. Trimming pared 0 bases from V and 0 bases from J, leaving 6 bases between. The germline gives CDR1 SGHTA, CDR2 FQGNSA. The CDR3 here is CASSLALGSGANVLTF. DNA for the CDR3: TGTGCCAGCAGCTTAGCACTTGGCTCTGGGGCCAACGTCCTGACTTTC.

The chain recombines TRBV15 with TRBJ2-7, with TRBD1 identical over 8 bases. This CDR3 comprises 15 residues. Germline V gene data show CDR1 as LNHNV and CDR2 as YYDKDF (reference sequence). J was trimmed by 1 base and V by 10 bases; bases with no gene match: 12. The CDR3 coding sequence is TGTGCCATTGCCATAGGGACAGGCGTGTCCTACGAGCAGTACTTC. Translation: CAIAIGTGVSYEQYF.

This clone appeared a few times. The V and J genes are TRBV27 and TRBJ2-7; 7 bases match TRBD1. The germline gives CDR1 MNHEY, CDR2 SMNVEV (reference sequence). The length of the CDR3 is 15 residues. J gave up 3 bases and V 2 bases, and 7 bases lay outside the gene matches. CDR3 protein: CASSLVPDRHYEQYF. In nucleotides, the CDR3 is TGTGCCAGCAGTTTAGTACCGGACAGGCACTACGAGCAGTACTTC.

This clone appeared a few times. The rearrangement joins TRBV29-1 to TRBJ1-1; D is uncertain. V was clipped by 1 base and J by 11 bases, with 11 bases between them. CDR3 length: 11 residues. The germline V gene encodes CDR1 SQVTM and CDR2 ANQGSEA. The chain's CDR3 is CSVEVTVGAFF. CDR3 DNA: TGCAGCGTTGAAGTGACCGTTGGGGCTTTCTTT.

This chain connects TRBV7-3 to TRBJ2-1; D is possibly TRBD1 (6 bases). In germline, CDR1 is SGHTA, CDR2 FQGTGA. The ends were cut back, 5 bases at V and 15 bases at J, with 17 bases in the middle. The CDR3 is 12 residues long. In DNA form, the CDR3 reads TGTGCCAGCAGCAGAGCAAGGGACAAGCTGTTCTTC. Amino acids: CASSRARDKLFF.

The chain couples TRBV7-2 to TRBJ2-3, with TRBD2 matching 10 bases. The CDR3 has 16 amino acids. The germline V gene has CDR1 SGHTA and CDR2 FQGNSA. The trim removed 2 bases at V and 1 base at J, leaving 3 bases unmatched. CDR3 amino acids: CASSLPLAGGTDTQYF. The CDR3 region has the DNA TGTGCCAGCAGCTTACCTCTAGCGGGGGGCACAGATACGCAGTATTTT.

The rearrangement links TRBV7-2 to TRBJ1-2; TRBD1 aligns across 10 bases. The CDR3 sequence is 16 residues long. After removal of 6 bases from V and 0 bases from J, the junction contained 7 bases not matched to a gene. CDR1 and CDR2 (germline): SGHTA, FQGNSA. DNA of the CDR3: TGTGCCAGCAGTTTGGGGACAGGGGCGTCTAACTATGGCTACACCTTC. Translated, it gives CASSLGTGASNYGYTF.

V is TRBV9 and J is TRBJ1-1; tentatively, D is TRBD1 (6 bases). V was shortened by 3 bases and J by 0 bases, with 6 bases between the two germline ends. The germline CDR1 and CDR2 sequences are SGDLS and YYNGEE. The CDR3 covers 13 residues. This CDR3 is CASSGDMNTEAFF. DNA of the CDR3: TGTGCCAGCAGCGGGGACATGAACACTGAAGCTTTCTTT.

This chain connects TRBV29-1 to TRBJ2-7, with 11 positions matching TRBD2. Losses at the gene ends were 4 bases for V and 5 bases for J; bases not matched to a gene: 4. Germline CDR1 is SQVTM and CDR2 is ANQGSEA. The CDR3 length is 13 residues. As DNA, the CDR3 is TGCAGCGTTGGACTAGCGGGACTCCACGAGCAGTACTTC. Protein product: CSVGLAGLHEQYF.

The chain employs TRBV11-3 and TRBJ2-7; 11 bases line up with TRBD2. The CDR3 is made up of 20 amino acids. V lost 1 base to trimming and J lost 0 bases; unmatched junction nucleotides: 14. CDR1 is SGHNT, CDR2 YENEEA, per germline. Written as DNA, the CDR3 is TGTGCCAGCAGCTTAGTAGGCGGGCTAGCGGGAGGAAGGAGCTCCTACGAGCAGTACTTC. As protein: CASSLVGGLAGGRSSYEQYF. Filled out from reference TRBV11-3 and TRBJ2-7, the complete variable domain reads EAGVVQSPRYKIIEKKQPVAFWCNPISGHNTLYWYLQNLGQGPELLIRYENEEAVDDSQLPKDRFSAERLKGVDSTLKIQPAELGDSAVYLCASSLVGGLAGGRSSYEQYFGPGTRLTVT.

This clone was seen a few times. CDR3 bases: TGCGCCAGGGGAAGAAATTCACCCCTCCACTTT. Amino acids: CARGRNSPLHF. This rearrangement joins TRBV5-1 to TRBJ1-6, with no clear D. Germline CDR1 and CDR2: SGHRS and YFSETQ. The CDR3 extends over 11 amino acids. Trimming took 8 bases from V and 7 from J, leaving 7 bases between them.

The CDR3 coding sequence is TGTGCCAGTAGTCCAAGACTAGCGGGAGCCCACGAGCAGTACTTC. This translates into CASSPRLAGAHEQYF. The J gene is TRBJ2-7, the V gene TRBV19, with 12 bases identical to TRBD2. Germline V gene sequence: CDR1 LNHDA, CDR2 SQIVND (reference sequence). V trimming: 5 bases; J trimming: 5 bases; junction bases outside the gene matches: 7. The CDR3 sequence is 15 residues long. Complete variable domain (other parts from reference TRBV19 and TRBJ2-7): DGGITQSPKYLFRKEGQNVTLSCEQNLNHDAMYWYRQDPGQGLRLIYYSQIVNDFQKGDIAEGYSVSREKKESFPLTVTSAQKNPTAFYLCASSPRLAGAHEQYFGPGTRLTVT.